These 21 T cell receptor beta chains share one sample of origin, sequenced in a study of Ad26.COV2.S vaccination and SARS-CoV-2 variants. The method was immunoSEQ multiplex PCR; TCRdb's version includes in-frame clones alone and lacks a portion of them. Of approximately 410,000 clones detected, approximately 90% appear once; the ten largest clones hold approximately 1.7%. The treatment: some 20 received Ad26.COV2.S at low or high dose, single or two shots; several received placebo; per-sample allocation not given. All samples were drawn on day 63, counting from the first vaccine or placebo injection. Material: peripheral blood, obtained in a trial of Ad26.COV2.S vaccine versus placebo. These receptors were obtained from a person aged 18-65 years who received the Ad26.COV2.S COVID-19 vaccine or a placebo.

V is TRBV30 and J is TRBJ2-5; 14 bases align to TRBD2. Germline V gene sequence: CDR1 GTSNPN, CDR2 SVGIG (reference sequence). V gave up 4 bases and J gave up 2 bases; unmatched junction bases: 12. The CDR3 is 18 amino acids. The CDR3 spells CAWTIGLAGGGLQETQYF. CDR3 in DNA: TGTGCCTGGACCATAGGACTAGCGGGGGGCGGCTTACAAGAGACCCAGTACTTC.

The chain has TRBV4-1 and TRBJ1-2; D gene unclear. Between the trimmed V and J ends, which lost 0 bases and 4 bases, there was a span of 24 bases. The CDR3 contains 19 residues. CDR1 and CDR2 (germline): MGHRA, YSYEKL. CDR3 nucleotide sequence: TGCGCCAGCAGCCAAGATACCCGTATAAGACTGCCCACCACCTATGGCTACACCTTC. Protein sequence: CASSQDTRIRLPTTYGYTF.

The J gene is TRBJ2-2, the V gene TRBV19, with D perhaps matching TRBD1 or TRBD2 (5 bases each). CDR1 is LNHDA, CDR2 SQIVND, per germline (reference sequence). Trimming cost V 3 bases and J 4 bases, with 15 bases left between them. This CDR3 is 16 amino acids long. CDR3 protein: CASSMGSGRGTGELFF. Here the CDR3 DNA reads TGTGCCAGTAGTATGGGTTCGGGGCGAGGCACCGGGGAGCTGTTTTTT.

The V and J genes are TRBV18 and TRBJ1-2, with TRBD1 matching 10 bases. Germline CDR1 and CDR2: KGHSH and LQKENI. The CDR3 has 13 amino acids. V gave up 2 bases and J gave up 6 bases; unmatched junction bases: 0. Written as DNA, the CDR3 is TGTGCCAGCTCACCAGACAGGGGGCATGGCTACACCTTC. Encoded protein: CASSPDRGHGYTF.

The chain couples TRBV7-2 to TRBJ1-1; 7 nucleotides match TRBD1. Germline V CDR1 and CDR2: SGHTA, FQGNSA. V was clipped by 2 bases and J by 7 bases; unmatched bases: 13. There are 16 residues in the CDR3. For the CDR3, the DNA is TGTGCCAGCAGCTTAAGAGCGTCAGGGGGAGTATATGAAGCTTTCTTT. This encodes CASSLRASGGVYEAFF.

The sample holds a few counts of this clone. V is TRBV6-6 and J is TRBJ1-6; D remains ambiguous. Germline CDR1 is MNHNY and CDR2 is SVGAGI (reference sequence). V was pared by 0 bases and J by 8 bases, with 14 bases between. This CDR3 comprises 16 residues. CDR3 sequence (DNA): TGTGCCAGCAGTTACTCGACGGCGGGCTGGGATTCACCCCTCCACTTT. Translating gives CASSYSTAGWDSPLHF.

CDR3 coding DNA: TGTGCCAGTACTATGGAGGGGACTGGAAACACCATATATTTT. Translation gives CASTMEGTGNTIYF. The chain couples TRBV19 to TRBJ1-3; tentative D call: TRBD1 (5 bases). The CDR3 runs 14 residues. V lost 7 bases, J lost 2 bases, and 12 bases lay in between. Germline V lookup: CDR1 LNHDA, CDR2 SQIVND (reference sequence).

The J gene is TRBJ2-7, the V gene TRBV11-2; D uncertain. The CDR3 sequence is 13 residues long. CDR1 is SGHAT and CDR2 is FQNNGV in the germline V gene. V was pared by 2 bases and J by 6 bases, with 11 bases between. The CDR3 nucleotides are TGTGCCAGCAGCTTATTCCTCCGCCCCGAGCAGTACTTC. Protein: CASSLFLRPEQYF. The full variable domain, completed using reference TRBV11-2 and TRBJ2-7, is EAGVAQSPRYKIIEKRQSVAFWCNPISGHATLYWYQQILGQGPKLLIQFQNNGVVDDSQLPKDRFSAERLKGVDSTLKIQPAKLEDSAVYLCASSLFLRPEQYFGPGTRLTVT.

In this sample, this clone turned up once. The J gene is TRBJ2-3, the V gene TRBV29-1; 7 nucleotides match TRBD1. Germline V gene sequence: CDR1 SQVTM, CDR2 ANQGSEA. The CDR3 has 20 residues. V lost 0 bases, J lost 7 bases, and 25 bases stayed unmatched. CDR3 bases: TGCAGCGTTGAAGATAAGTTTTGGACCGCTACACAGGGGAAAAGGAATACGCAGTATTTT. Translating it yields CSVEDKFWTATQGKRNTQYF.

In its sample, this clone was seen once. This chain links TRBV5-6 with TRBJ2-5, with a possible D match to TRBD2 (5 bases). Trimming took off 2 bases at V and 7 bases at J, with 12 bases between the two ends. The CDR3 is 13 residues long. The germline CDR1 and CDR2 sequences are SGHDT and YYEEEE. CDR3 nucleotides: TGTGCCAGCAGCTTTGGCAGCGGAGGGACCCAGTACTTC. It translates to CASSFGSGGTQYF.

The V and J genes are TRBV10-3 and TRBJ1-6, with TRBD1 as a possible D gene (5 bases). Germline values: CDR1 ENHRY, CDR2 SYGVKD. V was clipped by 7 bases and J by 6 bases, with 16 bases between them. There are 15 residues in the CDR3. The CDR3 bases are TGTGCCATCAAGGGTACCGGGACGGGTAATTCACCCCTCCACTTT. This encodes CAIKGTGTGNSPLHF.

The chain carries TRBV4-3 and TRBJ1-2; D possibly corresponds to TRBD1 (5 bases). The CDR3 runs to 15 residues. Germline V gene sequence: CDR1 LGHNA, CDR2 YSLEER. The V end lost 2 bases, the J end lost 6 bases, and 16 bases lay between the germline ends. CDR3 DNA sequence: TGCGCCAGCAGCCAAAGACAGAGGCTCCTCAATGGCTACACCTTC. Its protein is CASSQRQRLLNGYTF.

The chain links TRBV7-2 to TRBJ2-3, with 7 bases lining up with TRBD2. V lost 7 bases to trimming and J lost 1 base; unmatched junction nucleotides: 11. The CDR3 loop spans 16 amino acids. The germline gives CDR1 SGHTA, CDR2 FQGNSA. The CDR3, as DNA: TGTGCCAGCACCGGGGGAGGGCTAGCCGGCACAGATACGCAGTATTTT. Protein sequence: CASTGGGLAGTDTQYF. Drawing the rest from reference TRBV7-2 and TRBJ2-3, the complete variable domain is GAGVSQSPSNKVTEKGKDVELRCDPISGHTALYWYRQSLGQGLEFLIYFQGNSAPDKSGLPSDRFSAERTGGSVSTLTIQRTQQEDSAVYLCASTGGGLAGTDTQYFGPGTRLTVL.

This clone is a singleton in its sample. V is TRBV4-3 and J is TRBJ2-2; the D gene is possibly TRBD2 (7 bases). This CDR3 has 18 amino acids. CDR1 LGHNA and CDR2 YSLEER come from the germline V gene. Trimming pared 0 bases from V and 1 base from J, leaving 15 bases between. CDR3 loop: CASSQDWGGFLNTGELFF. CDR3 in DNA: TGCGCCAGCAGCCAAGATTGGGGGGGCTTCTTGAACACCGGGGAGCTGTTTTTT.

The V gene is TRBV5-1, the J gene TRBJ2-3; tentatively, D is TRBD1 (5 bases). V lost 0 bases, J lost 1 base, and 9 bases lay in between. CDR1 SGHRS and CDR2 YFSETQ come from the germline V gene. This CDR3 is 15 amino acids long. CDR3 region: CASSLAPGRTDTQYF. For the CDR3, the DNA is TGCGCCAGCAGCTTGGCGCCAGGGCGCACAGATACGCAGTATTTT. The entire variable domain, with the rest obtained from reference TRBV5-1 and TRBJ2-3, is as follows: KAGVTQTPRYLIKTRGQQVTLSCSPISGHRSVSWYQQTPGQGLQFLFEYFSETQRNKGNFPGRFSGRQFSNSRSEMNVSTLELGDSALYLCASSLAPGRTDTQYFGPGTRLTVL.

CDR3 protein: CASSSTESQETQYF. CDR3 sequence (DNA): TGTGCCAGCAGCTCGACAGAGTCCCAAGAGACCCAGTACTTC. The V and J genes are TRBV11-2 and TRBJ2-5; a weak D match, TRBD1 (5 bases). CDR3 length: 14 residues. Trimming pared 4 bases from V and 1 base from J, leaving 10 bases between. Germline lookup yields CDR1 SGHAT and CDR2 FQNNGV.

The chain recombines TRBV30 with TRBJ1-2; TRBD1 matches at 7 bases. The germline gives CDR1 GTSNPN, CDR2 SVGIG (reference sequence). The CDR3 has 14 amino acids. Unmatched junction bases numbered 8, after V lost 3 bases and J lost 4 bases. CDR3 amino acids: CAWSATGAPYGYTF. The CDR3, as DNA: TGTGCCTGGAGCGCAACAGGGGCCCCCTATGGCTACACCTTC.

In this sample, this clone turned up once. The gene calls are TRBV6-1 and TRBJ2-5; D perhaps matches TRBD2 (5 bases). The CDR3 runs 13 residues. Trimming cost V 2 bases and J 5 bases, with 9 bases left between them. Germline CDR1 is MNHNS and CDR2 is SASEGT. This chain's CDR3 is CASSEIRRETQYF. In DNA, the CDR3 is TGTGCCAGCAGTGAAATAAGGAGGGAGACCCAGTACTTC.

The chain joins TRBV5-1 to TRBJ1-2, with TRBD1 as a possible D gene (6 bases). Germline CDR1 and CDR2: SGHRS and YFSETQ. The CDR3 sequence is 13 residues long. V was shortened by 4 bases and J by 4 bases, with 11 bases between the two germline ends. DNA of the CDR3: TGCGCCAGCAGCAACCAGGGGACCTATGGCTACACCTTC. Its protein product is CASSNQGTYGYTF.

The CDR3 protein is CASSPTVGGSGNTIYF. For the CDR3, the DNA is TGTGCCAGCAGCCCCACGGTGGGTGGCTCTGGAAACACCATATATTTT. The chain uses TRBV9 and TRBJ1-3; D is unresolved. In germline, CDR1 is SGDLS, CDR2 YYNGEE. Trimming removed 4 bases at V and 0 bases at J, with 14 bases between. There are 16 residues in the CDR3. Full variable domain (outside the CDR3, taken from reference TRBV9 and TRBJ1-3): DSGVTQTPKHLITATGQRVTLRCSPRSGDLSVYWYQQSLDQGLQFLIQYYNGEERAKGNILERFSAQQFPDLHSELNLSSLELGDSALYFCASSPTVGGSGNTIYFGEGSWLTVV.

The chain is built from TRBV10-3 and TRBJ2-7; D is perhaps TRBD1 or TRBD2 (6 bases each). Per the germline V gene, CDR1 is ENHRY and CDR2 is SYGVKD. V was pared by 2 bases and J by 3 bases, with 11 bases between. The CDR3 contains 14 residues. CDR3 region: CAISERGPHYEQYF. CDR3 coding DNA: TGTGCCATCAGTGAGCGGGGGCCGCACTACGAGCAGTACTTC.